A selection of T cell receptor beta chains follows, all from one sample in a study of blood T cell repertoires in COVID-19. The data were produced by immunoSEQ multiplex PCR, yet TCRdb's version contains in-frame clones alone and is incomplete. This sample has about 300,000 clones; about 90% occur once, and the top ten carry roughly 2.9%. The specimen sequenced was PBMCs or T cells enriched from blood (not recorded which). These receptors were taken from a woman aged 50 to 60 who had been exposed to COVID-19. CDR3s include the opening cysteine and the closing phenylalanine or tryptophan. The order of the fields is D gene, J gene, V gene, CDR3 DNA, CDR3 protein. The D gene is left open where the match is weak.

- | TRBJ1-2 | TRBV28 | TGTGCCAGCAGCCCCCGAATGGGACTGTCTCGTCTCGATCCTGGCTACACCTTC | CASSPRMGLSRLDPGYTF
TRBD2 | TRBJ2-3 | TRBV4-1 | TGCGCCAGCAGCCAAGCTAGCGGTACAGATACGCAGTATTTT | CASSQASGTDTQYF
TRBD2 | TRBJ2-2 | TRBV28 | TGTGCCAGCAGTTTACCGGGGAGGGGACGTACCGCGAACACCGGGGAGCTGTTTTTT | CASSLPGRGRTANTGELFF
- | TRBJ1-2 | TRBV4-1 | TGCGCCAGCAGCCAATTCGCGGATACCTCTAACTATGGCTACACCTTC | CASSQFADTSNYGYTF
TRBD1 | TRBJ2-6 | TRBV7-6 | TGTGCCAGCAGCTTAGTGACAGGGAGCTCTGGGGCCAACGTCCTGACTTTC | CASSLVTGSSGANVLTF
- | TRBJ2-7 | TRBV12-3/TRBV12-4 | TGTGCCAGCACCCAGGGCTACGAGCAGTACTTC | CASTQGYEQYF
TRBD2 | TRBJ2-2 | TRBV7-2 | TGTGCCAGCAGCTTTAGCGGGGGGAACACCGGGGAGCTGTTTTTT | CASSFSGGNTGELFF
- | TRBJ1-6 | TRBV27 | TGTGCCAGCAGTTTGTCCGGGTCGAATTCACCCCTCCACTTT | CASSLSGSNSPLHF
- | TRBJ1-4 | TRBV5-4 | TGTGCCAGCAGCGCCAGGACAGAGAAGGATGAAAAACTGTTTTTT | CASSARTEKDEKLFF
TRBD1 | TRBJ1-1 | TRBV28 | TGTGCCAGCAGACCCTCACAGGGGGGAACCGCTGAAGCTTTCTTT | CASRPSQGGTAEAFF
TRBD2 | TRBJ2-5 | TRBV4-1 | TGCGCCAGCAGCCAGAAGCTCGGACTAGCGGGGGAGACCCAGTACTTC | CASSQKLGLAGETQYF
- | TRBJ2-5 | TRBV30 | TGTGCCTGGAGTGTAGGTACAGGGAAAAGGGGGTTTCAAGAGACCCAGTACTTC | CAWSVGTGKRGFQETQYF
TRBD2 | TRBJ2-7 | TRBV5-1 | TGCGCCAGCAGCGCGGGACTAGCGGGGGGACTATACGAGCAGTACTTC | CASSAGLAGGLYEQYF